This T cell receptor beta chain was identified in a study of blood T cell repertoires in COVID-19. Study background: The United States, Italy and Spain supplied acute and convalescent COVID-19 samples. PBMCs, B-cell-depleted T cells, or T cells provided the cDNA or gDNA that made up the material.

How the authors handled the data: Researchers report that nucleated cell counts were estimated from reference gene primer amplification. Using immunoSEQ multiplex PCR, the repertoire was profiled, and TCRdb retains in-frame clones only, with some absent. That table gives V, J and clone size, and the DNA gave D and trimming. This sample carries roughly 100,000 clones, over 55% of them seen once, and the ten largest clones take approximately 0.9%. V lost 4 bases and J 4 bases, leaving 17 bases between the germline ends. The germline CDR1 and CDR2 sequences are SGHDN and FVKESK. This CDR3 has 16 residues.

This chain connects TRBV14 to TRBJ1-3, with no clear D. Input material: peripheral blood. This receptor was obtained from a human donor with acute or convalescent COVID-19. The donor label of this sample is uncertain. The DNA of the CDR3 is TGTGCCAGCAGCCTAGCTCCCCCCGCTCAAGGAAACACCATATATTTT. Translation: CASSLAPPAQGNTIYF. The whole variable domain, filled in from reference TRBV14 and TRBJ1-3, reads EAGVTQFPSHSVIEKGQTVTLRCDPISGHDNLYWYRRVMGKEIKFLLHFVKESKQDESGMPNNRFLAERTGGTYSTLKVQPAELEDSGVYFCASSLAPPAQGNTIYFGEGSWLTVV.